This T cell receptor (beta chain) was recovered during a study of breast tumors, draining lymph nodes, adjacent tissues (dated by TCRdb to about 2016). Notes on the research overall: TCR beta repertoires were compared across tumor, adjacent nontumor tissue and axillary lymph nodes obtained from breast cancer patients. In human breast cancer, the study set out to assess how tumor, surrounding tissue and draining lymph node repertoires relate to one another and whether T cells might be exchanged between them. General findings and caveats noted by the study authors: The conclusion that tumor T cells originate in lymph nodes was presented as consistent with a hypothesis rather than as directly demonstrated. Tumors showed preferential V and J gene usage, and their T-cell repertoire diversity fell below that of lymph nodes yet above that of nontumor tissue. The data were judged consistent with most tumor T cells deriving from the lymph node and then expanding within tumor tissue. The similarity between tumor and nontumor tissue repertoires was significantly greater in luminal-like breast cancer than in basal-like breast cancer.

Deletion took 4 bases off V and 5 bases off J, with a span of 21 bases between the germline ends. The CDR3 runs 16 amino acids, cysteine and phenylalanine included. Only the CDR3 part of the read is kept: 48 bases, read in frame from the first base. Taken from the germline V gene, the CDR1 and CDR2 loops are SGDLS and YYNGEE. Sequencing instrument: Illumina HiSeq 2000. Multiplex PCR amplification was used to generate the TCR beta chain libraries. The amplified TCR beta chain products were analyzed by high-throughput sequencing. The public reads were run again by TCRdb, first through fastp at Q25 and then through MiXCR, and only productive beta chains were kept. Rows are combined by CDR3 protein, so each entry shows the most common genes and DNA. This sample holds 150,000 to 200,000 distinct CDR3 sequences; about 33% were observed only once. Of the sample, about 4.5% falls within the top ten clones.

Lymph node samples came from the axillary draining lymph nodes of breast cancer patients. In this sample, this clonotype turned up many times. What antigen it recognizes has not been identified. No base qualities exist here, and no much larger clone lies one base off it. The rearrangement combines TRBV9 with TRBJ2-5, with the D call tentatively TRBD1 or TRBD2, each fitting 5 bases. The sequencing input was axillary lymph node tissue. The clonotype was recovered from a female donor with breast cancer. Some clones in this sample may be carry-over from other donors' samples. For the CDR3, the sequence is CASSFSYGAFGETQYF. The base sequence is TGTGCCAGCAGCTTTTCTTACGGGGCCTTTGGGGAGACCCAGTACTTC.